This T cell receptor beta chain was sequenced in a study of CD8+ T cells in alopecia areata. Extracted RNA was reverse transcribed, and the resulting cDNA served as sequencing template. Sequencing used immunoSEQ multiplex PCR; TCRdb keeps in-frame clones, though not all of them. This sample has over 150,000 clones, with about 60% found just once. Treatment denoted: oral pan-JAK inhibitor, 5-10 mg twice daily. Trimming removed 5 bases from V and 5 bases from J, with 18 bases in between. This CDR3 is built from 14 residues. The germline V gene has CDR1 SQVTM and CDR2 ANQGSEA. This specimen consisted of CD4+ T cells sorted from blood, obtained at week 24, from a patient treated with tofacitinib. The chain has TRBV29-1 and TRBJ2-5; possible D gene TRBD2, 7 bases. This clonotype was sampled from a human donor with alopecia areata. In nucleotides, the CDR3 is TGCAGCGTTCGGACCCCCAGGGGAGGGGAGACCCAGTACTTC. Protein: CSVRTPRGGETQYF.